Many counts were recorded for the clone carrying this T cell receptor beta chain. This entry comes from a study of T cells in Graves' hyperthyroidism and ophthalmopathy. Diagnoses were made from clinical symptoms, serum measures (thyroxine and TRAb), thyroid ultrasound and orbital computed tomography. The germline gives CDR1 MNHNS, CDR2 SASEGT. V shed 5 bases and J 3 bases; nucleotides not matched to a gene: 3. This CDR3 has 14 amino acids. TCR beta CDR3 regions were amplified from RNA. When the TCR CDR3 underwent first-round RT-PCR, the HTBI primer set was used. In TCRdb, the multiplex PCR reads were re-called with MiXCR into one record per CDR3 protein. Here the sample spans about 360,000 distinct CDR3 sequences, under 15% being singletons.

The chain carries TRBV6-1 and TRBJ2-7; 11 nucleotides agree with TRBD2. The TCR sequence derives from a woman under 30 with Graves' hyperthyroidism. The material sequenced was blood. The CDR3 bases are TGTGCCAGCAGTAGAGGGACTAGCGGCTACGAGCAGTACTTC. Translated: CASSRGTSGYEQYF.